Listed below are T cell receptor beta chains from one sample, sequenced in a study of blood T cells in healthy people across ages. TCRdb recomputed calls from the 5' RACE reads with MiXCR, one row per CDR3 protein. In the table there are hundreds of thousands of distinct CDR3 sequences, roughly 48% of which are singletons. The sample was blood. The receptors were gathered from a man younger than 40 in good health. Each CDR3 is given with its conserved first and last residue. D genes are given only for firm matches. Size is omitted from some rows. Given values are once, few, many or a class for expanded clones.

TRBV5-1	NA	TRBJ2-1	NA	TGCGCCAGCAGCGGTAGCGGCAAGCAGTTCTTC	CASSGSGKQFF
TRBV12-5	NA	TRBJ2-7	NA	TGTGCTAGTGGACGGGACTACGAGCAGTACTTC	CASGRDYEQYF
TRBV5-6	NA	TRBJ1-4	NA	TGTGCCAGCAGCTTGGAGGCAACGGGTCAGTTCCCGCGGTGGGTTGAAAAACTGTTTTTT	CASSLEATGQFPRWVEKLFF
TRBV20-1	NA	TRBJ2-6	few	TGCAGTGCTCCCGGGGTCCCTGGGGCCAACGTCCTGACTTTC	CSAPGVPGANVLTF
TRBV28	NA	TRBJ2-7	few	TGTGCCAGCATCGGCCACAGGTCTCTCTACGAGCAGTACTTC	CASIGHRSLYEQYF
TRBV29-1	TRBD2	TRBJ2-5	NA	TGCAGCGTTGAAGATCCGAAACTAGCGGGGGGTGGCAATGAGCAGTACTTC	CSVEDPKLAGGGNEQYF
TRBV27	NA	TRBJ2-7	NA	TGTGCCGGCAGCCGGACGTATGATCCCTACGAGCAGTACTTC	CAGSRTYDPYEQYF
TRBV7-2	NA	TRBJ2-3	few	TGTGCCAGCAGCCCTTGGGTCTCCACTAGCACAGATACGCAGTATTTT	CASSPWVSTSTDTQYF
TRBV5-6	TRBD1	TRBJ2-5	NA	TGTGCCAGCAGCTTCAGGGGGCTGATCCAAGAGACCCAGTACTTC	CASSFRGLIQETQYF
TRBV5-5	TRBD2	TRBJ2-3	NA	TGTGCCAGCAGCGGTCTAGCGGGGGCCACAGATACGCAGTATTTT	CASSGLAGATDTQYF
TRBV20-1	NA	TRBJ2-4	few	TGCAGTGCTAGGCCCCAGCTAACAGCCAAAAACATTCAGTACTTC	CSARPQLTAKNIQYF
TRBV2	NA	TRBJ2-7	NA	TGTGCCAGCAGTGAAACCGCTACGGGGACGGGGAGGCGCGAGCAGTACTTC	CASSETATGTGRREQYF
TRBV5-1	NA	TRBJ2-5	few	TGCGCCAGCAGGTCCGGCTCAGGGCAAGAGACCCAGTACTTC	CASRSGSGQETQYF
TRBV6-1	TRBD1	TRBJ2-7	few	TGTGCCAGCAGTGCTGAGACAGGGACCTACGAGCAGTACTTC	CASSAETGTYEQYF
TRBV6-2/TRBV6-3	NA	TRBJ1-2	few	TGTGCCAGCAGATCTGGACAGAAATTTTATGGCTACACCTTC	CASRSGQKFYGYTF
TRBV10-3	TRBD1	TRBJ1-2	NA	TGTGCCATCAGGGAAACCGGGACAGGGCGTCGTGGCTACACCTTC	CAIRETGTGRRGYTF
TRBV6-1	TRBD2	TRBJ2-7	NA	TGTGCCAGTACCTCCGGGGGGTCCGGGAACGAGCAGTACTTC	CASTSGGSGNEQYF
TRBV27	TRBD2	TRBJ2-3	few	TGTGCCAGCAGTTTACGTGGGAGCGGGGGGGCCATGGATACGCAGTATTTT	CASSLRGSGGAMDTQYF
TRBV7-2	NA	TRBJ1-1	few	TGTGCCAGCAGCCGGCTAGGGCTCAGCAACACTGAAGCTTTCTTT	CASSRLGLSNTEAFF
TRBV10-3	NA	TRBJ2-7	NA	TGTGCCATCAGTGACGGGTCGAGCTCCTACGAGCAGTACTTC	CAISDGSSSYEQYF
TRBV20-1	TRBD1	TRBJ1-1	NA	TGCAGTGCTAGAGATCAGGGGACAGAGAAAATGAACACTGAAGCTTTCTTT	CSARDQGTEKMNTEAFF
TRBV29-1	TRBD2	TRBJ2-7	NA	TGCAGCGTTGAAGGGCGGGGGGCTAGAATCTCCTACAATGAGCAGTACTTC	CSVEGRGARISYNEQYF